This TCR beta chain was identified during a study of neoadjuvant anti-PD-1 for oral cavity cancer. Time point meaning: after neoadjuvant nivolumab, at surgical resection. With 5 bases clipped from V and 6 bases from J, the junction kept 5 bases outside the gene matches. There are 15 residues in the CDR3. CDR1 and CDR2 (germline): SGHVS, FQNEAQ. Sequencing was performed with immunoSEQ multiplex PCR; in TCRdb, only in-frame clones are kept and a portion is missing. The sample lists about 25,000 clones, 25% to 30% occurring once. V is TRBV7-8 and J is TRBJ2-1; 12 positions agree with TRBD2. This material consisted of tumor tissue, taken after nivolumab (anti-PD-1) treatment. This receptor was identified in a person between 40 and 79 years old with oral cavity squamous cell carcinoma. The CDR3 is CASSPLAGGPNEQFF. The CDR3 DNA is TGTGCCAGCAGCCCCCTAGCGGGGGGGCCCAATGAGCAGTTCTTC. The full variable domain, its missing parts supplied by reference TRBV7-8 and TRBJ2-1, is GAGVSQSPRYKVAKRGQDVALRCDPISGHVSLFWYQQALGQGPEFLTYFQNEAQLDKSGLPSDRFFAERPEGSVSTLKIQRTQQEDSAVYLCASSPLAGGPNEQFFGPGTRLTVL.